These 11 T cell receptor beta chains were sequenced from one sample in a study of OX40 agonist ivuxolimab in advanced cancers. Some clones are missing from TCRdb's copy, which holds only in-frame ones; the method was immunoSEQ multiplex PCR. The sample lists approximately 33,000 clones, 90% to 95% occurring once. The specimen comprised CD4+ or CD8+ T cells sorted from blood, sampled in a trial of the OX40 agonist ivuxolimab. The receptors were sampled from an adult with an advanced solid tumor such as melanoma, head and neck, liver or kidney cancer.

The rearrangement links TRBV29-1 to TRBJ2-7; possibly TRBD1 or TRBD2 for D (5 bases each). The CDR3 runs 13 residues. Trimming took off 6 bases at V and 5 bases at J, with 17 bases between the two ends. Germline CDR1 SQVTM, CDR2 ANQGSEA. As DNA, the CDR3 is TGCAGCGTCCCCGGGACGGTGGTTGACGAGCAGTACTTC. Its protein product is CSVPGTVVDEQYF.

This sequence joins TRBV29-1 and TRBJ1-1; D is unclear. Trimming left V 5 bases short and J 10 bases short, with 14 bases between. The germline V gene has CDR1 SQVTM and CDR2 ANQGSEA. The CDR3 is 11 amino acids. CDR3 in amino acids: CSVTLGRGAFF. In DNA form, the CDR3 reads TGCAGCGTTACGCTGGGGAGAGGAGCTTTCTTT.

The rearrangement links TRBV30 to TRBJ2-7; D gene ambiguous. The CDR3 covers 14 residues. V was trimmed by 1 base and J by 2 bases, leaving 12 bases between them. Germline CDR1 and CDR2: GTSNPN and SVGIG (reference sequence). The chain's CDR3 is CAWSGGGMTYEQYF. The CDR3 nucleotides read TGTGCCTGGAGTGGGGGTGGCATGACCTACGAGCAGTACTTC.

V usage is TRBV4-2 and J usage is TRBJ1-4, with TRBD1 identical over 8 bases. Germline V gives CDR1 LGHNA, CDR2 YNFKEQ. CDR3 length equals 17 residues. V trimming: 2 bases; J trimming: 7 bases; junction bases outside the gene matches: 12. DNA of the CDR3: TGTGCCAGCAGCCAATGGAGACTTCAGGGGGCGCGTGAAAAACTGTTTTTT. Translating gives CASSQWRLQGAREKLFF.

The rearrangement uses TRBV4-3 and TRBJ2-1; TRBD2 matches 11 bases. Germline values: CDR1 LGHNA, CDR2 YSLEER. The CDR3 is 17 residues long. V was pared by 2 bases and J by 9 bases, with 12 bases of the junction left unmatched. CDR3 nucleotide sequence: TGCGCCAGCAGCCAACCCTCACTAGCGGGAGAATCGGGTGAGCAGTTCTTC. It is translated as CASSQPSLAGESGEQFF.

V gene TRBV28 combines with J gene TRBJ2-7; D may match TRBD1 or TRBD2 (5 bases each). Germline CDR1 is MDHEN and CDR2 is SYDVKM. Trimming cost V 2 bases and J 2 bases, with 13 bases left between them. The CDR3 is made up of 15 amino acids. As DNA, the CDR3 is TGTGCCAGCAGTTTACGGGGCAGGAGTGCCTACGAGCAGTACTTC. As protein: CASSLRGRSAYEQYF.

The CDR3 DNA reads as TGTGCCAGCATCGGACAAAAGGGCACTGAAGCTTTCTTT. Its protein is CASIGQKGTEAFF. This chain uses TRBV6-1 with TRBJ1-1, with D possibly matching TRBD1 (5 bases). Per the germline V gene, CDR1 is MNHNS and CDR2 is SASEGT. The CDR3 runs 13 residues. Trimming took off 7 bases at V and 4 bases at J, with 13 bases between the two ends.

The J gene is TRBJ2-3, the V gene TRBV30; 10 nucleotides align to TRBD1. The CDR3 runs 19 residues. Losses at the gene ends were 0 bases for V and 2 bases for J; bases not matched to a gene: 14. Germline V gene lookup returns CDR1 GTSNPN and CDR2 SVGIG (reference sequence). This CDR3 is CAWSVDGTGVGSPTDTQYF. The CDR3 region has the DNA TGTGCCTGGAGTGTAGATGGGACAGGGGTAGGATCCCCCACAGATACGCAGTATTTT.

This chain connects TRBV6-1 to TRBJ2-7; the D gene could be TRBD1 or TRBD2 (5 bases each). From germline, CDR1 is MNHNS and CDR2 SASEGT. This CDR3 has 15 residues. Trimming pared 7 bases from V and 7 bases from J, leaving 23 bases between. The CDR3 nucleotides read TGTGCCAGCATATTCATCGGGACGGCGGATGAGGAGCAGTACTTC. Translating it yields CASIFIGTADEEQYF.

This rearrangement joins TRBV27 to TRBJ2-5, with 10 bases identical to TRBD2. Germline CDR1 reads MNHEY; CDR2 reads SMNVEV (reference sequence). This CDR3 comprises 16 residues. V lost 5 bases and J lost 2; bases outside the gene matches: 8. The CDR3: CASSPLAGELQETQYF. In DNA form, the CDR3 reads TGTGCCAGCAGTCCCCTAGCGGGAGAATTACAAGAGACCCAGTACTTC.

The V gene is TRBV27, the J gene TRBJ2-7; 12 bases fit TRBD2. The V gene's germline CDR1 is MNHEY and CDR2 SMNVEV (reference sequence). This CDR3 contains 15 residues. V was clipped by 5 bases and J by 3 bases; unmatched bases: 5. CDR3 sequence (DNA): TGTGCCAGCAGTCTAGCGGGAGGGCCAGGCTACGAGCAGTACTTC. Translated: CASSLAGGPGYEQYF.